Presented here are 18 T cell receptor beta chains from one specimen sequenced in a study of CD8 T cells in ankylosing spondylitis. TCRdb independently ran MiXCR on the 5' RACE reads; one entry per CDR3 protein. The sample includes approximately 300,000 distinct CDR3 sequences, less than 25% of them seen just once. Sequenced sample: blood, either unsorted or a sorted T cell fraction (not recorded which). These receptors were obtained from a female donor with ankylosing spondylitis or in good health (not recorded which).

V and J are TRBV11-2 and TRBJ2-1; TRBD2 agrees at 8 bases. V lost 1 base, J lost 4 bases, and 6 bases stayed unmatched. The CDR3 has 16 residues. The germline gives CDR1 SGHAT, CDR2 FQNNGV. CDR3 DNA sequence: TGTGCCAGCAGCTTAGGTATCACTAGCGGATACAATGAGCAGTTCTTC. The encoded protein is CASSLGITSGYNEQFF.

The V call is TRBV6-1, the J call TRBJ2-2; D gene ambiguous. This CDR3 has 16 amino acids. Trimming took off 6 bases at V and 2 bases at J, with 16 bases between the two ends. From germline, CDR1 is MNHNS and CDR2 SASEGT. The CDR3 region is CASSPTPLLNTGELFF. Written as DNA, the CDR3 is TGTGCCAGCAGCCCAACTCCGTTATTAAACACCGGGGAGCTGTTTTTT.

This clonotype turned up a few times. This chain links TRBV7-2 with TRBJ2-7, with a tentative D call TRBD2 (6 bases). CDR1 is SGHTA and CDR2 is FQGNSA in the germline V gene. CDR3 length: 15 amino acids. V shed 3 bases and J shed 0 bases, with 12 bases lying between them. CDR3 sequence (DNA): TGTGCCAGCAGCTTGCGGGGCAGAGTCTCCTACGAGCAGTACTTC. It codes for CASSLRGRVSYEQYF.

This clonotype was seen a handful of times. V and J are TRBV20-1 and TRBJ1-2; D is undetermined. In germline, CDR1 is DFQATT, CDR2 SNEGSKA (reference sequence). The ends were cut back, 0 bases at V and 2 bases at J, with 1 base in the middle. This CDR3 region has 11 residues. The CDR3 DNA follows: TGCAGTGCTAGAGAAAACTATGGCTACACCTTC. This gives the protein CSARENYGYTF.

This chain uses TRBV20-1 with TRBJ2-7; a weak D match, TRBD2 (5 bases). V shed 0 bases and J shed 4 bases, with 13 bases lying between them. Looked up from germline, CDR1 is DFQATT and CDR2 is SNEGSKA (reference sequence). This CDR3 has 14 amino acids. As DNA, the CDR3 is TGCAGTGCTAGAGATCCCTGGGGAGTTTACGAGCAGTACTTC. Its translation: CSARDPWGVYEQYF.

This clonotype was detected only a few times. CDR3 DNA: TGTGCCAGCAGCCCTGCAGGGGGCAATCAGCCCCAGCATTTT. It translates to CASSPAGGNQPQHF. This chain joins TRBV12-3 or TRBV12-4 and TRBJ1-5, with D possibly TRBD1 on 6 matching bases. The CDR3 consists of 14 residues. Trimming pared 6 bases from V and 2 bases from J, leaving 11 bases between.

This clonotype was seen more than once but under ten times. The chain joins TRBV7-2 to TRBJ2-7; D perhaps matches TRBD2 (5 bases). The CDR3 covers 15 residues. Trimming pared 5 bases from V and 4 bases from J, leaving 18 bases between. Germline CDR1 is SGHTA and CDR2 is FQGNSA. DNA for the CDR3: TGTGCCAGCAGCCCCCACGGTGGGAGCTCTTACGAGCAGTACTTC. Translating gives CASSPHGGSSYEQYF.

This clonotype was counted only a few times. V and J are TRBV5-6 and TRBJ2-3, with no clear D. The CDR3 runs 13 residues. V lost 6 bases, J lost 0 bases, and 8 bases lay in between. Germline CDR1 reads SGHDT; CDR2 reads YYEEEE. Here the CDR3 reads CASKRLSTDTQYF. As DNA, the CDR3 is TGTGCCAGCAAGCGACTTAGCACAGATACGCAGTATTTT.

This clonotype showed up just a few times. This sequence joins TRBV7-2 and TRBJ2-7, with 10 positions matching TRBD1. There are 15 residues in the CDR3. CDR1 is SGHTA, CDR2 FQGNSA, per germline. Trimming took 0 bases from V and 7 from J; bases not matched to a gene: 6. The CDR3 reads CASSLAMWTGGEQYF. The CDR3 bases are TGTGCCAGCAGCTTAGCGATGTGGACAGGGGGGGAGCAGTACTTC.

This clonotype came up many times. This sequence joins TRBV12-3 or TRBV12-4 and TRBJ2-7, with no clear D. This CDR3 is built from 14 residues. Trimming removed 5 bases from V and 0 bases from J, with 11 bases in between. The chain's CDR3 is CASSILGLSYEQYF. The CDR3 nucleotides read TGTGCCAGCAGTATCCTTGGCCTCTCCTACGAGCAGTACTTC.

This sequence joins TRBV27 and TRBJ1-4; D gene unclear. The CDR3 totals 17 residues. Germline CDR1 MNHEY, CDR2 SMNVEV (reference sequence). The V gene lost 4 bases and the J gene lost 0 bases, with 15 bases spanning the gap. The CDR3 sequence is CASSSPGNPSTNEKLFF. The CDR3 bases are TGTGCCAGCAGTTCCCCGGGCAACCCATCAACTAATGAAAAACTGTTTTTT.

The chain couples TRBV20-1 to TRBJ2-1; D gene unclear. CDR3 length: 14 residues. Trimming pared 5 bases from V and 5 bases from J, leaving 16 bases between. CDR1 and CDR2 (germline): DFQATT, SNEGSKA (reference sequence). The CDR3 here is CSAERTRWDNEQFF. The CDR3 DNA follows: TGCAGTGCTGAAAGGACCCGATGGGACAATGAGCAGTTCTTC.

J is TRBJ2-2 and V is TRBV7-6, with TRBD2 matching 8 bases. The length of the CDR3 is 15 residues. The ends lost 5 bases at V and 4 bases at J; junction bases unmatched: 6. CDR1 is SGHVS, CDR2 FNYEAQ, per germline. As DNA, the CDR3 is TGTGCCAGCAGCCGCGCGGCGGGAGGCACCGGGGAGCTGTTTTTT. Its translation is CASSRAAGGTGELFF.

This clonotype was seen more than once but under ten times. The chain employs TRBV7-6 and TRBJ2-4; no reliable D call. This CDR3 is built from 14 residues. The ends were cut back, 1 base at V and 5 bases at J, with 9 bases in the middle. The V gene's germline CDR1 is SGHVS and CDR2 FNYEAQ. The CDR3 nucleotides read TGTGCCAGCAGCTTAGGACCGACCCAAAACATTCAGTACTTC. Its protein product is CASSLGPTQNIQYF. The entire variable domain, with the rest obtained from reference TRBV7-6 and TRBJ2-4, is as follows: GAGVSQSPRYKVTKRGQDVALRCDPISGHVSLYWYRQALGQGPEFLTYFNYEAQQDKSGLPNDRFSAERPEGSISTLTIQRTEQRDSAMYRCASSLGPTQNIQYFGAGTRLSVL.

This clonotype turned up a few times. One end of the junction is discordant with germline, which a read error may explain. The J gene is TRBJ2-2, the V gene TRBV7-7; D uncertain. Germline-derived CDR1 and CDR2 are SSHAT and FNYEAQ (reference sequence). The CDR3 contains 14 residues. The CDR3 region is CASSLSYNTGELFF. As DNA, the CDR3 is TGTGCTAGCAGCTTATCGTATAACACCGGGGAGCTGTTTTTT.

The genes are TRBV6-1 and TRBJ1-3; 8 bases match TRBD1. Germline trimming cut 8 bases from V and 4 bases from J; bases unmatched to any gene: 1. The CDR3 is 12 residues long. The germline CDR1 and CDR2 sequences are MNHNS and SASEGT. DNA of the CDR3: TGTGCCAGCGACAGGGGAGGAAACACCATATATTTT. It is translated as CASDRGGNTIYF.

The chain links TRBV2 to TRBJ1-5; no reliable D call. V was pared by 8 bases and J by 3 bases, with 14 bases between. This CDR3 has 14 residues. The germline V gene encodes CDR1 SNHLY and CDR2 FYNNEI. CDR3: CASSGPGDNQPQHF. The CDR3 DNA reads TGTGCCAGCTCAGGCCCGGGAGACAATCAGCCCCAGCATTTT.

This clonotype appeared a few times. The CDR3 is CASSLGRDGSYEQYF. Written as DNA, the CDR3 is TGTGCCAGCAGCTTGGGCCGGGACGGATCCTACGAGCAGTACTTC. The chain combines TRBV5-6 with TRBJ2-7, with D perhaps assigned TRBD1 or TRBD2 (5 bases each). V was clipped by 0 bases and J by 1 base, with 11 bases between them. CDR1 is SGHDT, CDR2 YYEEEE, per germline. The CDR3 sequence is 15 residues long.